The 32 T cell receptor beta chains listed next were all sequenced from one sample in a study of control samples from healthy donors and cancer patients. Method: immunoSEQ multiplex PCR; TCRdb's copy keeps in-frame clones and lacks some. The data contain 100,000 to 150,000 clones, 92% of them singletons. The sample taken for sequencing was blood. Every receptor here comes from a man younger than 35 in good health.

The rearrangement joins TRBV7-9 to TRBJ1-2, with TRBD1 matching over 10 bases. Germline V gene lookup returns CDR1 SEHNR and CDR2 FQNEAQ (reference sequence). This CDR3 contains 15 residues. V lost 0 bases to trimming and J lost 7 bases; unmatched junction nucleotides: 5. In DNA form, the CDR3 reads TGTGCCAGCAGCTTAGCGACAGGGGGCTGGTTTGGCTACACCTTC. Protein: CASSLATGGWFGYTF.

The V call is TRBV5-1, the J call TRBJ1-2; D uncertain. The CDR3 loop spans 14 amino acids. CDR1 and CDR2 (germline): SGHRS, YFSETQ. V was pared by 4 bases and J by 3 bases, with 13 bases between. CDR3 protein: CASSTPTSYYGYTF. CDR3 nucleotide sequence: TGCGCCAGCAGCACCCCGACGTCCTACTATGGCTACACCTTC.

The chain is built from TRBV27 and TRBJ2-1, with D uncertain. Looked up from germline, CDR1 is MNHEY and CDR2 is SMNVEV (reference sequence). V was cut by 5 bases and J by 1 base, with 9 bases left in between. The length of the CDR3 is 14 residues. CDR3 sequence (DNA): TGTGCCAGCAGTCCGCTAGGGTCCTACAATGAGCAGTTCTTC. Protein: CASSPLGSYNEQFF.

This sequence joins TRBV19 and TRBJ1-6; D unresolved. V lost 2 bases, J lost 5 bases, and 16 bases lay in between. The CDR3 runs 17 residues. Germline V gene sequence: CDR1 LNHDA, CDR2 SQIVND (reference sequence). The CDR3 sequence: CASSIMVRDTHNSPLHF. The CDR3, as DNA: TGTGCCAGTAGTATAATGGTCCGAGACACCCATAATTCACCCCTCCACTTT.

The table lists this clone with a count of one. The V gene is TRBV5-1, the J gene TRBJ1-4, with 8 bases aligning to TRBD1. Germline V lookup: CDR1 SGHRS, CDR2 YFSETQ. The CDR3 sequence is 18 residues long. V lost 0 bases and J lost 3; bases outside the gene matches: 10. The CDR3 protein is CASSLAKWTGRANEKLFF. CDR3 in DNA: TGCGCCAGCAGCTTGGCCAAGTGGACAGGGCGGGCTAATGAAAAACTGTTTTTT. Based on the CDR3 plus reference TRBV5-1 and TRBJ1-4, the full variable domain is KAGVTQTPRYLIKTRGQQVTLSCSPISGHRSVSWYQQTPGQGLQFLFEYFSETQRNKGNFPGRFSGRQFSNSRSEMNVSTLELGDSALYLCASSLAKWTGRANEKLFFGSGTQLSVL.

This clone came up once. This chain connects TRBV3-1 (or the pseudogene TRBV3-2) to TRBJ2-3; 7 bases match TRBD1. Germline loops: CDR1 LGHDT, CDR2 YNNKEL (reference sequence). The CDR3 sequence is 18 residues long. Trimming removed 2 bases from V and 4 bases from J; junction bases left unmatched: 15. This chain's CDR3 is CASSQSFPTGWAADTQYF. CDR3 sequence (DNA): TGTGCCAGCAGCCAAAGCTTTCCGACAGGGTGGGCCGCAGATACGCAGTATTTT.

The chain combines TRBV1 with TRBJ1-4. TRBV1 is tagged as a pseudogene. This CDR3 is 15 amino acids long. CDR3 protein: CTSSYDLGGDEKLFF. The CDR3 DNA is TGCACCAGCAGCTACGACCTGGGAGGGGATGAAAAACTGTTTTTT.

The sample holds a few counts of this clone. The chain recombines TRBV28 with TRBJ2-6, with 8 bases aligning to TRBD1. Germline loops: CDR1 MDHEN, CDR2 SYDVKM. There are 17 residues in the CDR3. After removal of 3 bases from V and 0 bases from J, the junction contained 4 bases not matched to a gene. CDR3 DNA sequence: TGTGCCAGCAGTTTGGTCAGGGGGCTCTCTGGGGCCAACGTCCTGACTTTC. This codes for CASSLVRGLSGANVLTF.

This clone was detected a few times. This chain joins TRBV6-1 and TRBJ1-5, with TRBD1 matching 7 bases. The germline CDR1 and CDR2 sequences are MNHNS and SASEGT. J was trimmed by 11 bases and V by 2 bases; bases with no gene match: 15. The CDR3 is 16 amino acids. The CDR3 is CASSESPGQVFGAQHF. CDR3 DNA sequence: TGTGCCAGCAGTGAAAGTCCCGGACAGGTCTTTGGGGCCCAGCATTTT.

About this clone: Other nucleotide sequences in the sample specify the same CDR3. The chain uses TRBV10-3 and TRBJ1-1; TRBD1 matches 8 bases. Trimming at V came to 8 bases and at J to 1 base, leaving 0 bases not matched to a gene. CDR1 and CDR2 from the germline V gene are ENHRY and SYGVKD. This CDR3 is 12 amino acids long. CDR3: CAIGTGNTEAFF. The DNA of the CDR3 is TGTGCCATCGGGACAGGGAACACTGAAGCTTTCTTT.

The gene calls are TRBV15 and TRBJ2-5; D possibly corresponds to TRBD2 (5 bases). The CDR3 has 13 residues. V was trimmed by 6 bases and J by 3 bases, leaving 11 bases between them. Per the germline V gene, CDR1 is LNHNV and CDR2 is YYDKDF (reference sequence). The CDR3 sequence: CATRGREKETQYF. CDR3 DNA: TGTGCCACCAGGGGCCGGGAAAAAGAGACCCAGTACTTC.

The CDR3 sequence is CATSERQGEGTDTQYF. CDR3 DNA sequence: TGTGCCACCAGTGAGCGTCAGGGTGAGGGGACAGATACGCAGTATTTT. V usage is TRBV24-1 and J usage is TRBJ2-3; D is possibly TRBD1 or TRBD2 (5 bases each). The germline gives CDR1 KGHDR, CDR2 SFDVKD. V was shortened by 4 bases and J by 3 bases, with 16 bases between the two germline ends. CDR3 length equals 16 residues.

The rearrangement uses TRBV7-2 and TRBJ2-1; 8 bases agree with TRBD2. Germline V CDR1 and CDR2: SGHTA, FQGNSA. V dropped 5 bases and J dropped 8; count of bases not matched to a gene: 8. CDR3 size: 14 residues. The DNA of the CDR3 is TGTGCCAGCAGCGCGTTGCGGGGGGACGATGAGCAGTTCTTC. This translates into CASSALRGDDEQFF.

J is TRBJ2-5 and V is TRBV5-4, with D possibly TRBD1 on 6 matching bases. Trimming shortened V by 1 base and J by 4 bases, and 11 bases separated the two germline ends. Germline CDR1 and CDR2: SGHNT and YYREEE (reference sequence). This CDR3 spans 14 amino acids. The CDR3 DNA sequence: TGTGCCAGCAGCTTGCGTGCAGGGGCAGAGACCCAGTACTTC. Translated: CASSLRAGAETQYF.

This chain connects TRBV14 to TRBJ1-2, with a weak D call TRBD1 (6 bases). CDR1 is SGHDN and CDR2 is FVKESK in the germline V gene. V was pared by 4 bases and J by 7 bases, with 13 bases between. The CDR3 runs to 13 residues. As DNA, the CDR3 is TGTGCCAGCAGCCTTGCAGGGGCGAGTGGCTACACCTTC. Translated, it gives CASSLAGASGYTF. The full variable domain, its missing parts supplied by reference TRBV14 and TRBJ1-2, is EAGVTQFPSHSVIEKGQTVTLRCDPISGHDNLYWYRRVMGKEIKFLLHFVKESKQDESGMPNNRFLAERTGGTYSTLKVQPAELEDSGVYFCASSLAGASGYTFGSGTRLTVV.

The CDR3: CASSFYRAEQYF. CDR3 nucleotide sequence: TGTGCCAGCAGCTTTTACAGGGCCGAGCAGTACTTC. V gene TRBV7-2 combines with J gene TRBJ2-7; a possible D gene is TRBD1 (6 bases). The CDR3 covers 12 residues. Germline assignment: CDR1 SGHTA and CDR2 FQGNSA. V was clipped by 3 bases and J by 6 bases, with 9 bases between them.

The V call is TRBV5-1, the J call TRBJ2-1; the D gene is possibly TRBD2 (6 bases). This CDR3 spans 14 amino acids. Trimming removed 0 bases at V and 8 bases at J, with 12 bases between. CDR1 and CDR2 from the germline V gene are SGHRS and YFSETQ. The CDR3 reads CASSLVSASDEQFF. For the CDR3, the DNA is TGCGCCAGCAGCTTGGTTTCGGCTAGCGATGAGCAGTTCTTC.

This sequence joins TRBV5-1 and TRBJ2-2, with D perhaps TRBD1 (5 bases). Looked up from germline, CDR1 is SGHRS and CDR2 is YFSETQ. The CDR3 is 15 residues long. Trimming removed 0 bases at V and 7 bases at J, with 13 bases between. The CDR3 reads CASSLVVGPGGELFF. In nucleotides, the CDR3 is TGCGCCAGCAGCTTGGTCGTGGGGCCGGGCGGGGAGCTGTTTTTT.

The rearrangement joins TRBV5-4 to TRBJ1-1; D may be TRBD1 (6 bases). The CDR3 is made up of 17 amino acids. CDR1 is SGHNT and CDR2 is YYREEE in the germline V gene (reference sequence). V lost 0 bases to trimming and J lost 3 bases, with 18 bases between them. CDR3 sequence reads: CASSLDGKGVGDTEAFF. Here the CDR3 DNA reads TGTGCCAGCAGCTTGGACGGAAAGGGGGTAGGAGACACTGAAGCTTTCTTT. The complete variable domain, with remaining parts taken from reference TRBV5-4 and TRBJ1-1, reads ETGVTQSPTHLIKTRGQQVTLRCSSQSGHNTVSWYQQALGQGPQFIFQYYREEENGRGNFPPRFSGLQFPNYSSELNVNALELDDSALYLCASSLDGKGVGDTEAFFGQGTRLTVV.

CDR3 region: CASAPSGGYTEAFF. The DNA for the CDR3 is TGTGCCAGCGCCCCTTCGGGGGGATACACTGAAGCTTTCTTT. This sequence joins TRBV27 and TRBJ1-1, with D possibly being TRBD1 (5 bases). The CDR3 has 14 residues. V was trimmed by 8 bases and J by 3 bases, leaving 16 bases between them. Germline CDR1 and CDR2: MNHEY and SMNVEV (reference sequence).

CDR3 coding DNA: TGTGCCAGCAGCGTAACTAGTCAGAACTATGGCTACACCTTC. The encoded protein is CASSVTSQNYGYTF. The gene calls are TRBV9 and TRBJ1-2; D not certain. Germline V gives CDR1 SGDLS, CDR2 YYNGEE. This CDR3 has 14 amino acids. The V end was cut by 1 base, the J end by 2 bases, with 9 bases between.

This clone was recorded many times. This chain joins TRBV6-6 and TRBJ2-1, with D possibly called TRBD1 or TRBD2 (6 bases each). Germline-derived CDR1 and CDR2 are MNHNY and SVGAGI (reference sequence). V lost 9 bases, J lost 4 bases, and 16 bases lay in between. The CDR3 spans 14 residues. This CDR3 reads CASAGGHEYNEQFF. For the CDR3, the DNA is TGTGCCAGTGCTGGGGGGCACGAGTACAATGAGCAGTTCTTC.

The rearrangement joins TRBV15 to TRBJ2-4; a possible D gene is TRBD1 (6 bases). The V gene's germline CDR1 is LNHNV and CDR2 YYDKDF (reference sequence). CDR3 length equals 13 residues. V lost 4 bases and J lost 8, with 12 bases in between. CDR3 DNA: TGTGCCACCAGCAACTGGGGGACACACATTCAGTACTTC. Residues: CATSNWGTHIQYF.

Points on this clone: At the DNA level, this CDR3 is encoded by other sequences in the same sample as well. The chain is built from TRBV6-6 and TRBJ1-5; tentatively, D is TRBD1 (5 bases). CDR1 MNHNY and CDR2 SVGAGI come from the germline V gene (reference sequence). The CDR3 runs to 13 residues. The V and J ends lost 2 bases and 6 bases respectively, with 8 bases between them. The CDR3 region is CASSYGGSQPQHF. The CDR3, as DNA: TGTGCCAGCAGTTACGGGGGAAGTCAGCCCCAGCATTTT.

The rearrangement links TRBV7-9 to TRBJ1-2; D is possibly TRBD1 (6 bases). Germline V gene sequence: CDR1 SEHNR, CDR2 FQNEAQ (reference sequence). CDR3 length: 15 amino acids. The V end was cut by 4 bases, the J end by 0 bases, with 12 bases between. CDR3 region: CASSYRDLANYGYTF. Here the CDR3 DNA reads TGTGCCAGCAGCTACAGGGATCTGGCTAACTATGGCTACACCTTC. The whole variable domain, remainder taken from reference TRBV7-9 and TRBJ1-2, is DTGVSQNPRHKITKRGQNVTFRCDPISEHNRLYWYRQTLGQGPEFLTYFQNEAQLEKSRLLSDRFSAERPKGSFSTLEIQRTEQGDSAMYLCASSYRDLANYGYTFGSGTRLTVV.

V is TRBV27 and J is TRBJ2-3; tentative D call: TRBD1 (6 bases). Looked up from germline, CDR1 is MNHEY and CDR2 is SMNVEV (reference sequence). The CDR3 has 16 residues. Trimming removed 4 bases at V and 4 bases at J, with 18 bases between. The CDR3 is CASSSFGGGGADTQYF. As DNA, the CDR3 is TGTGCCAGCAGTTCATTTGGGGGCGGCGGCGCAGATACGCAGTATTTT.

This clone came up a few times. The CDR3 DNA sequence: TGTGCCAGCAGCTTGACTAGCGGGGGCCCCGGCGAGCAGTACTTC. Translated, it gives CASSLTSGGPGEQYF. The rearrangement uses TRBV5-4 and TRBJ2-7; 11 bases map to TRBD2. V trimming: 1 base; J trimming: 6 bases; junction bases outside the gene matches: 6. The CDR3 spans 15 residues. Germline-derived CDR1 and CDR2 are SGHNT and YYREEE (reference sequence). Looking up the rest from reference TRBV5-4 and TRBJ2-7 gives the full variable domain: ETGVTQSPTHLIKTRGQQVTLRCSSQSGHNTVSWYQQALGQGPQFIFQYYREEENGRGNFPPRFSGLQFPNYSSELNVNALELDDSALYLCASSLTSGGPGEQYFGPGTRLTVT.

The chain carries TRBV6-6 and TRBJ1-2, with D perhaps matching TRBD1 (6 bases). CDR1 is MNHNY and CDR2 is SVGAGI in the germline V gene (reference sequence). V was clipped by 2 bases and J by 3 bases, with 13 bases between them. The CDR3 is 15 amino acids. Written as DNA, the CDR3 is TGTGCCAGCAGTTACGCGACAGCAGGGGACTATGGCTACACCTTC. As protein: CASSYATAGDYGYTF.

The genes are TRBV5-1 and TRBJ2-7; D not certain. There are 13 residues in the CDR3. Trimming removed 3 bases from V and 0 bases from J, with 7 bases in between. Germline loops: CDR1 SGHRS, CDR2 YFSETQ. The CDR3 coding sequence is TGCGCCAGCAGCTCGACGAGCTCCTACGAGCAGTACTTC. Amino acids: CASSSTSSYEQYF.

The V and J genes are TRBV10-3 and TRBJ2-5, with D maybe TRBD2 (5 bases). Germline CDR1 is ENHRY and CDR2 is SYGVKD. The germline V and J ends were trimmed by 6 bases and 4 bases, with 6 bases remaining between them. The CDR3 loop spans 11 amino acids. The CDR3 nucleotides are TGTGCCATCAGCGGAGGAGAGACCCAGTACTTC. The encoded protein is CAISGGETQYF.

This chain uses TRBV5-4 with TRBJ2-1, with 8 bases matching TRBD1. Trimming cost V 4 bases and J 0 bases; bases outside gene matches: 3. In germline, CDR1 is SGHNT, CDR2 YYREEE (reference sequence). The CDR3 has 15 residues. This CDR3 reads CASSTTGDSYNEQFF. CDR3 DNA sequence: TGTGCCAGCAGCACGACAGGGGACTCCTACAATGAGCAGTTCTTC.

The rearrangement joins TRBV19 to TRBJ1-1; D is uncertain. Trimming took off 0 bases at V and 5 bases at J, with 13 bases between the two ends. CDR1 is LNHDA, CDR2 SQIVND, per germline (reference sequence). CDR3 size: 15 residues. The CDR3 nucleotides are TGTGCCAGTAGTATAGATCGGGTGGAACGGACTGAAGCTTTCTTT. This gives the protein CASSIDRVERTEAFF. The entire variable domain, with the rest obtained from reference TRBV19 and TRBJ1-1, is as follows: DGGITQSPKYLFRKEGQNVTLSCEQNLNHDAMYWYRQDPGQGLRLIYYSQIVNDFQKGDIAEGYSVSREKKESFPLTVTSAQKNPTAFYLCASSIDRVERTEAFFGQGTRLTVV.